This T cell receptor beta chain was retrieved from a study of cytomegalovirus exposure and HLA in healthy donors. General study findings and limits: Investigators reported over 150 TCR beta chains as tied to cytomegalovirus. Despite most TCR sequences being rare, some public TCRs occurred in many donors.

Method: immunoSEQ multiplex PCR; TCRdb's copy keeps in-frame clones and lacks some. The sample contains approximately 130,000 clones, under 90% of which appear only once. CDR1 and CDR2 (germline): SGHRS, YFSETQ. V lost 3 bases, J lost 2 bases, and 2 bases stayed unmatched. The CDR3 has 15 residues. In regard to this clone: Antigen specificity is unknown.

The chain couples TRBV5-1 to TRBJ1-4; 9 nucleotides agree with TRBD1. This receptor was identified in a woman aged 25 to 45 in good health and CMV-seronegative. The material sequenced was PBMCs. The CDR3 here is CASSSTGGTNEKLFF. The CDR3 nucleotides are TGCGCCAGCAGCTCGACAGGGGGGACTAATGAAAAACTGTTTTTT. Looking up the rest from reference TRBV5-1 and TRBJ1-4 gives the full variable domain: KAGVTQTPRYLIKTRGQQVTLSCSPISGHRSVSWYQQTPGQGLQFLFEYFSETQRNKGNFPGRFSGRQFSNSRSEMNVSTLELGDSALYLCASSSTGGTNEKLFFGSGTQLSVL.